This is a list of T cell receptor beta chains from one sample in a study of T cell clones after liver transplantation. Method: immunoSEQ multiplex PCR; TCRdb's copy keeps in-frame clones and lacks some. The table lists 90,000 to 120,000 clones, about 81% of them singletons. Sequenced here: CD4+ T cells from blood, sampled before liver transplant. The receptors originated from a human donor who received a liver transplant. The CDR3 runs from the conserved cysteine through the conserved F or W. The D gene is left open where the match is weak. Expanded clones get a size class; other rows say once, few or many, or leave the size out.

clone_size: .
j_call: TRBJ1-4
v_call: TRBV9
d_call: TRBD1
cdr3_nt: TGTGCCAGCAGCGCCGGGACAGGGGCAACTAATGAAAAACTGTTTTTT
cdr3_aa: CASSAGTGATNEKLFF

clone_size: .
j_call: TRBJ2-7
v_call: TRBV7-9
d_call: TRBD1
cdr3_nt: TGTGCCAGCAGCTCCCGACAGGGGAGCTCCTACGAGCAGTACTTC
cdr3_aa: CASSSRQGSSYEQYF

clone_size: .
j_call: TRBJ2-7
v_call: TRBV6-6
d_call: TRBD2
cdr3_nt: TGTGCCAGCAGTCGACCTTCTAGCGGGAGTCCCGAGCAGTACTTC
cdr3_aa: CASSRPSSGSPEQYF

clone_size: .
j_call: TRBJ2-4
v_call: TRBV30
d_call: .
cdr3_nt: TGTGCCTGGAGTGCGGGAGTGGCAAACATTCAGTACTTC
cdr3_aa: CAWSAGVANIQYF

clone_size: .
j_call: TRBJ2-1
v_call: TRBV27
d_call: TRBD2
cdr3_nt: TGTGCCAGCAAGACTAGCGTCTACAATGAGCAGTTCTTC
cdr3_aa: CASKTSVYNEQFF

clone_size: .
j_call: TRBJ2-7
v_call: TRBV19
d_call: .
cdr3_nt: TGTGCCAGTAGTATAGGCGCACCTTCTGACGAGCAGTACTTC
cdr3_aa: CASSIGAPSDEQYF

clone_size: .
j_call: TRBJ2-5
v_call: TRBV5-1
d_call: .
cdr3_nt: TGCGCCAGCAGCTCGTACCAAGAGACCCAGTACTTC
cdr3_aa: CASSSYQETQYF

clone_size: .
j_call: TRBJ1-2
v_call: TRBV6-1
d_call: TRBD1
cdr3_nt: TGTGCCAGCAGTGATCGAGGGAACAGGGGGCGCGTTCGCTATGGCTACACCTTC
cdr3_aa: CASSDRGNRGRVRYGYTF

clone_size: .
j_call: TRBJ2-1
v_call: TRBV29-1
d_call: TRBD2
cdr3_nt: TGCAGCGCCGGGGCAGCGGGGGGGTCCTACAATGAGCAGTTCTTC
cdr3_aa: CSAGAAGGSYNEQFF

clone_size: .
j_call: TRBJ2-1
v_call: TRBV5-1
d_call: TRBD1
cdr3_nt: TGCGCCAGCAGCTTTGGGACAGGTAGGGGTGAGCAGTTCTTC
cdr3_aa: CASSFGTGRGEQFF

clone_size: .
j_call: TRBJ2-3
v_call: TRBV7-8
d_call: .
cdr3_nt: TGTGCCAGCAGCTTAGTAGGACAGAACACAGATACGCAGTATTTT
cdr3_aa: CASSLVGQNTDTQYF

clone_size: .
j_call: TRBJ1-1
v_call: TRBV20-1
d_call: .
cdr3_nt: TGCAGTGCTTTCAGGGACACTGAAGCTTTCTTT
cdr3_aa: CSAFRDTEAFF

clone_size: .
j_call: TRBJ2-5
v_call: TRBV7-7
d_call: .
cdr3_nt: TGTGCCAGCAGCTTAGGATCCCAAGAGACCCAGTACTTC
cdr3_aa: CASSLGSQETQYF

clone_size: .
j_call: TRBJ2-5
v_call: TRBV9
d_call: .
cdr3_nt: TGTGCCAGCAGCTCCCGGGGTCAGGCCCAGTACTTC
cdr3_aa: CASSSRGQAQYF

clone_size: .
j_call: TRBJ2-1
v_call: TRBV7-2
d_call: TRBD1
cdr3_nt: TGTGCCAGCAGCCGCGGGACAGGCCTCTACAATGAGCAGTTCTTC
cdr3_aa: CASSRGTGLYNEQFF

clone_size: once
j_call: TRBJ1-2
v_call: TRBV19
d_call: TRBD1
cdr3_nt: TGTGCCAGTAGTATCTGGGGACAGGGGGCGCAAGGCTACACCTTC
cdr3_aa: CASSIWGQGAQGYTF

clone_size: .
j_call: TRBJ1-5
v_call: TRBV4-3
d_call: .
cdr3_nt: TGCGCCAGCAGCCAAGAAAGGACAAGCAATCAGCCCCAGCATTTT
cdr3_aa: CASSQERTSNQPQHF

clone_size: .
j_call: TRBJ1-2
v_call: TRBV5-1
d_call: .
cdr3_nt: TGCGCCAGCAGCTTGTCGACAGTTAACTATGGCTACACCTTC
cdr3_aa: CASSLSTVNYGYTF

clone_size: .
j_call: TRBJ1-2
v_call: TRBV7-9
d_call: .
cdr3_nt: TGTGCCAGCAGCCCCATTCTAGGACGGGCAAGGGGCTACACCTTC
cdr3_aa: CASSPILGRARGYTF

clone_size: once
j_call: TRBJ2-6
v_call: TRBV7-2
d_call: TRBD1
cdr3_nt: TGTGCCAGCAGCACCCGGACAGGGGGCTCTGGGGCCAACGTCCTGACTTTC
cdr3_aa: CASSTRTGGSGANVLTF

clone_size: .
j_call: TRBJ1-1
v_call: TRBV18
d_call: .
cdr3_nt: TGTGCCAGCTCACCACCGGCGGCGAACACTGAAGCTTTCTTT
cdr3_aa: CASSPPAANTEAFF

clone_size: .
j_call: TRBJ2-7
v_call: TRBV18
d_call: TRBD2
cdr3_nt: TGTGCCAGCTCACCACAGGCGGGAGGAGGATACGAGCAGTACTTC
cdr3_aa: CASSPQAGGGYEQYF

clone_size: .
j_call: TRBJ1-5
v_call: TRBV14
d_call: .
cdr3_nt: TGTGCCAGCACAAGAGGGCGTTTGCCCCAGCATTTT
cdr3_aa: CASTRGRLPQHF

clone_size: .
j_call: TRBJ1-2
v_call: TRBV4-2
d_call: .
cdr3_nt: TGTGCCAGCAGCCAAGCGACGGCCTATGGCTACACCTTC
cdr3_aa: CASSQATAYGYTF

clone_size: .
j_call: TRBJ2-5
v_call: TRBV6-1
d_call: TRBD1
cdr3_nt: TGTGCCAGCAGGTCCCCAGGGGGCGCGGAGACCCAGTACTTC
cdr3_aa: CASRSPGGAETQYF

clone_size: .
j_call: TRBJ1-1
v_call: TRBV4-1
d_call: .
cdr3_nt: TGCGCCAGCAGCCTACAGGACGAAAACACTGAAGCTTTCTTT
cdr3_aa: CASSLQDENTEAFF

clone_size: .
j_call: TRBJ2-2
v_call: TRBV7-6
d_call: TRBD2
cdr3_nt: TGTGCCAGCAGCCCCGTATCGGGCGGGGGGATTAACACCGGGGAGCTGTTTTTT
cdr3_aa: CASSPVSGGGINTGELFF

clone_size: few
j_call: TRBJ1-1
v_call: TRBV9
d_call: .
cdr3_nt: TGTGCCAGCAGCGTAGCTACCGGGAACACTGAAGCTTTCTTT
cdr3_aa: CASSVATGNTEAFF

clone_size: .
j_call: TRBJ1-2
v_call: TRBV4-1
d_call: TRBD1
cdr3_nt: TGCGCCAGCAGCCAAGAAGGAGTACAGGGGGCAAAGGGCTACACCTTC
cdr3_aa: CASSQEGVQGAKGYTF

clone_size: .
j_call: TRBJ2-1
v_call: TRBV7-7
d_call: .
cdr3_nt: TGTGCCAGCAGCACGGGTACGGGGGCCAATGAGCAGTTCTTC
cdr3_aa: CASSTGTGANEQFF

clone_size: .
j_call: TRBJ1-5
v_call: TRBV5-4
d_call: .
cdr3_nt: TGTGCCAGCAGCTTTTGGGGTGGGGAACAGCCCCAGCATTTT
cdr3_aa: CASSFWGGEQPQHF

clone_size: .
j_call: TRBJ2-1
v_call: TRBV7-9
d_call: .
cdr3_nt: TGTGCCAGCAGCGGGGGAGTTTACAATGAGCAGTTCTTC
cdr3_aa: CASSGGVYNEQFF

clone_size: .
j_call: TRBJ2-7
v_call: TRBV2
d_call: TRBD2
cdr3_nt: TGTGCCAGCAGTGGGGGACTAGGGTACGAGCAGTACTTC
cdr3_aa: CASSGGLGYEQYF

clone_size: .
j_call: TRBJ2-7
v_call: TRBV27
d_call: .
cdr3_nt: TGTGCCAGCAGAGCCCAACAGGGAGGGTCTTACTACGAGCAGTACTTC
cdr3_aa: CASRAQQGGSYYEQYF

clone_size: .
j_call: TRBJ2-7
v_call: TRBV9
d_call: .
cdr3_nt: TGTGCCAGCAGCGTAGATCAGGGTGCCTACGAGCAGTACTTC
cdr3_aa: CASSVDQGAYEQYF

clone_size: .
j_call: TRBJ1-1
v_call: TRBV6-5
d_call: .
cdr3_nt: TGTGCCAGCAGTCAGGACGGACGCGAAGCTTTCTTT
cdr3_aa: CASSQDGREAFF

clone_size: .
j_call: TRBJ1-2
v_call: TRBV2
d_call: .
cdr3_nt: TGTGCCAGCAGTGCGGGGCCCGGCTACACCTTC
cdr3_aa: CASSAGPGYTF

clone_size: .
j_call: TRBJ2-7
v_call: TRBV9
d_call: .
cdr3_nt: TGTGCCAGCAGCGTAGCGGGGGCAAACTACGAGCAGTACTTC
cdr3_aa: CASSVAGANYEQYF

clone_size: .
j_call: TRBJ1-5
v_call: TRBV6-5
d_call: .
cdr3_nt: TGTGCCAGCAGCCCGAGCGCCGATCAGCCCCAGCATTTT
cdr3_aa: CASSPSADQPQHF

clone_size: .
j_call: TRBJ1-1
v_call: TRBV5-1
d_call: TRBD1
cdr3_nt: TGCGCCAGCAGCTTGCCAGGGACAGGAGAAGCTTTCTTT
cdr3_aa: CASSLPGTGEAFF

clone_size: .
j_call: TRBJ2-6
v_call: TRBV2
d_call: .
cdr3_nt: TGTGCCAGCAGGGGGCACTCTGGGGCCAACGTCCTGACTTTC
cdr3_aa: CASRGHSGANVLTF

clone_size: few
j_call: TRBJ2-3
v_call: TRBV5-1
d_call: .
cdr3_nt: TGCGCCAGCAGCGCCCTTAGGGATACGCAGTATTTT
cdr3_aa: CASSALRDTQYF

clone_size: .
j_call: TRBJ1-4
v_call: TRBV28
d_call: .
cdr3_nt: TGTGCCAGCAGTTCTAGGTCGGGGTGGACTAATGAAAAACTGTTTTTT
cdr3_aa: CASSSRSGWTNEKLFF

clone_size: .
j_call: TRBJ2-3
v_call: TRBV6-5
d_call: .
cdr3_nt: TGTGCCAGCAGTTATCGGCGACCCGTGGCAGATACGCAGTATTTT
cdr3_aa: CASSYRRPVADTQYF

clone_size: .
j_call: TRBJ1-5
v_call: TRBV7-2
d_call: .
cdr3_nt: TGTGCCAGCAGCTTAGGTCGGGAAAATCAGCCCCAGCATTTT
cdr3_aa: CASSLGRENQPQHF

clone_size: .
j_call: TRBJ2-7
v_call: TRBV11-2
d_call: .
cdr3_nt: TGTGCCAGCAGCACCGTACGAGACAGGCCCTACGAGCAGTACTTC
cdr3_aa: CASSTVRDRPYEQYF

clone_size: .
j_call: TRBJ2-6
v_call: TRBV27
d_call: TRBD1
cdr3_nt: TGTGCCAGCAGTTCCCCGGGACAGGGCTATGGGGCCAACGTCCTGACTTTC
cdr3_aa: CASSSPGQGYGANVLTF

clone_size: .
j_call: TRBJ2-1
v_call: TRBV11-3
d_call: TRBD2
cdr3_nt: TGTGCCAGCAGCTCCGGGACTAGCGGTTACAATGAGCAGTTCTTC
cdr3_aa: CASSSGTSGYNEQFF

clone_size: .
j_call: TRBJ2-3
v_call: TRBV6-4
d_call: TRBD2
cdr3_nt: TGTGCCAGCTCGACGGGGGGGGGAACGCAGTATTTT
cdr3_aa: CASSTGGGTQYF